This T cell receptor beta chain was identified in a study of human T cells and chemical hapten exposure. CDR1 and CDR2 (germline): SGHKS, YYEKEE (reference sequence). J was trimmed by 6 bases and V by 7 bases; bases with no gene match: 9. This CDR3 has 14 amino acids. TCRdb called the RACE reads again in MiXCR, with one record for every CDR3 protein. The sample includes about 120,000 distinct CDR3 sequences, 10% to 12% seen only once; the top ten take 2% to 2.5%. As to time point: patch test 3, about 24 weeks after DPC sensitization. Noted treatment: therapeutic diphenylcyclopropenone sensitization with weekly scalp DPC. Patients had alopecia, were aged 18 to 70, and were not pregnant.

The specimen comprised whole blood, sampled in connection with sensitization to the hapten diphenylcyclopropenone (DPC). The sequence was obtained from a woman between 50 and 59 years old with alopecia areata. Some clones in this sample may be carry-over from other donors' samples. The chain couples TRBV5-5 to TRBJ2-1; 8 nucleotides align to TRBD2. The CDR3: CASPGGSSVNEQFF. The CDR3 nucleotides are TGTGCCAGCCCGGGGGGGAGTAGCGTCAATGAGCAGTTCTTC.